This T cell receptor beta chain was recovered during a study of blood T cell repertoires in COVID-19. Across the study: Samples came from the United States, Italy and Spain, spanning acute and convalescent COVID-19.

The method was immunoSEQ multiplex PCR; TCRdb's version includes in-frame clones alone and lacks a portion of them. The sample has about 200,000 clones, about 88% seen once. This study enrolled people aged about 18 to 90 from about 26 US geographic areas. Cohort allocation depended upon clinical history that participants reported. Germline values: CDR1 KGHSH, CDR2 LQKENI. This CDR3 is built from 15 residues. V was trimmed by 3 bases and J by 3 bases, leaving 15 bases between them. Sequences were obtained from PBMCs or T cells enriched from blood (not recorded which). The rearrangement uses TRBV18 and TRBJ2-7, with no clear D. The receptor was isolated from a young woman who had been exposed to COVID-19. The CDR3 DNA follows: TGTGCCAGCTCACCGAGCGCCTCCAATTACTACGAGCAGTACTTC. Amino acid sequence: CASSPSASNYYEQYF.